These 26 T cell receptor beta chains share one sample of origin, sequenced in a study of T-cell reconstitution after alpha-beta-depleted transplantation in children. Preparing the TCRbeta library involved the use of unique molecular identifiers. TCRdb fed the PCR reads into MiXCR, producing one record per CDR3 protein. The repertoire holds fewer than 750,000 distinct CDR3 sequences, roughly 23% seen once, with 13% to 15% in the top ten. The sequenced sample was PBMCs, mostly from graft donor cells, obtained 360 days after TCRalphabeta/CD19-depleted stem cell transplant. The receptors stem from a boy in the first two years of life who had a stem cell transplant for acute myeloid leukemia, so the T cells may come from the graft donor.

This clonotype showed up many times. This chain uses TRBV12-3 or TRBV12-4 with TRBJ2-1, with 7 bases matching TRBD1. Losses at the gene ends were 6 bases for V and 8 bases for J; bases not matched to a gene: 7. The CDR3 totals 13 residues. In DNA, the CDR3 is TGTGCCAGCAGCCCTACAGGGGCTCATGAGCAGTTCTTC. Residues: CASSPTGAHEQFF.

This clonotype has more than one count but fewer than ten. The chain combines TRBV20-1 with TRBJ2-1, with TRBD2 matching 10 bases. Trimming took 3 bases from V and 3 from J; bases not matched to a gene: 11. CDR1 and CDR2 from the germline V gene are DFQATT and SNEGSKA (reference sequence). This CDR3 has 17 amino acids. The CDR3 DNA sequence: TGCAGTGCTAGTACCCCTATACTAGCGGGACGCTACAATGAGCAGTTCTTC. It codes for CSASTPILAGRYNEQFF.

This clonotype was observed a handful of times. This chain's CDR3 is CASSVEGGEKLFF. CDR3 nucleotide sequence: TGTGCCAGCAGCGTAGAGGGGGGAGAAAAACTGTTTTTT. V gene TRBV9 combines with J gene TRBJ1-4; D perhaps matches TRBD1 (6 bases). The V gene's germline CDR1 is SGDLS and CDR2 YYNGEE. The CDR3 consists of 13 residues. V gave up 0 bases and J gave up 8 bases, with 8 bases separating them.

This clonotype was seen ten or more times. The rearrangement joins TRBV5-4 to TRBJ2-1, with a weak D call TRBD2 (5 bases). The V and J ends lost 2 bases and 14 bases respectively, with 14 bases between them. CDR3 length equals 12 residues. Germline CDR1 reads SGHNT; CDR2 reads YYREEE (reference sequence). The CDR3 here is CASSLARGGEFF. The CDR3 nucleotides read TGTGCCAGCAGCTTAGCCCGGGGTGGGGAGTTCTTC.

V gene TRBV6-5 combines with J gene TRBJ1-4, with TRBD1 identical over 7 bases. Trimming took 2 bases from V and 5 from J; bases not matched to a gene: 2. The germline V gene encodes CDR1 MNHEY and CDR2 SVGAGI. CDR3 length: 14 residues. The CDR3: CASSYNRGNEKLFF. The CDR3 DNA reads as TGTGCCAGCAGTTACAACAGGGGAAATGAAAAACTGTTTTTT.

This chain connects TRBV24-1 to TRBJ2-1, with TRBD2 matching over 9 bases. With V trimmed by 4 bases and J by 5 bases, 5 bases remained unmatched. The germline gives CDR1 KGHDR, CDR2 SFDVKD. The CDR3 is 15 amino acids. CDR3 sequence: CATSELAGRNNEQFF. The CDR3 nucleotides read TGTGCCACCAGTGAGCTAGCGGGGCGAAACAATGAGCAGTTCTTC.

V usage is TRBV29-1 and J usage is TRBJ2-3; 7 nucleotides line up with TRBD2. Looked up from germline, CDR1 is SQVTM and CDR2 is ANQGSEA. Trimming removed 5 bases from V and 1 base from J; junction bases left unmatched: 3. There are 13 residues in the CDR3. This CDR3 reads CSVIGGGTDTQYF. The CDR3 bases are TGCAGCGTTATTGGGGGGGGCACAGATACGCAGTATTTT.

In this sample, this clonotype turned up many times. This chain uses TRBV2 with TRBJ2-2; 7 bases line up with TRBD1. Germline-derived CDR1 and CDR2 are SNHLY and FYNNEI. CDR3 length: 17 amino acids. The V and J ends lost 10 bases and 0 bases, in that order; junction bases with no gene match: 14. CDR3: CATHPTGASANTGELFF. The CDR3 DNA follows: TGTGCCACACACCCCACAGGGGCCTCGGCGAACACCGGGGAGCTGTTTTTT. The full variable domain, completed using reference TRBV2 and TRBJ2-2, is EPEVTQTPSHQVTQMGQEVILRCVPISNHLYFYWYRQILGQKVEFLVSFYNNEISEKSEIFDDQFSVERPDGSNFTLKIRSTKLEDSAMYFCATHPTGASANTGELFFGEGSRLTVL.

Ten or more counts support this clonotype. This chain uses TRBV12-3 or TRBV12-4 with TRBJ2-1, with D possibly matching TRBD2 (6 bases). CDR3 length: 14 amino acids. The V and J ends lost 3 bases and 4 bases respectively, with 10 bases between them. CDR3 region: CASSLEGLYNEQFF. In DNA, the CDR3 is TGTGCCAGCAGTTTGGAGGGATTGTACAATGAGCAGTTCTTC.

This clonotype was counted a few times. The chain couples TRBV29-1 to TRBJ2-5; D tentatively fits TRBD1 or TRBD2 (5 bases each). Trimming stripped 3 bases from V and 5 bases from J, with 22 bases between. Germline CDR1 SQVTM, CDR2 ANQGSEA. The CDR3 sequence is 16 residues long. CDR3 loop: CSVEIGTTRSRETQYF. CDR3 coding DNA: TGCAGCGTTGAGATAGGGACGACACGCTCCAGGGAGACCCAGTACTTC.

Ten or more counts support this clonotype. The rearrangement uses TRBV5-1 and TRBJ2-1, with 7 bases that match TRBD1. J lost 6 bases, V lost 4 bases, and 4 bases had no gene match. Germline assignment: CDR1 SGHRS and CDR2 YFSETQ. The CDR3 has 13 residues. CDR3 sequence: CASSLGTVNEQFF. The CDR3 DNA sequence: TGCGCCAGCAGCCTGGGGACAGTCAATGAGCAGTTCTTC.

The gene calls are TRBV7-2 and TRBJ1-4, with 10 bases aligning to TRBD1. The V and J ends lost 1 base and 8 bases, in that order; junction bases with no gene match: 4. Germline V gene sequence: CDR1 SGHTA, CDR2 FQGNSA. This CDR3 spans 15 amino acids. CDR3 sequence: CASSLVDRGREKLFF. CDR3 coding DNA: TGTGCCAGCAGCTTAGTGGACAGGGGGAGGGAAAAACTGTTTTTT.

The chain is built from TRBV28 and TRBJ2-1; 7 bases are shared with TRBD1. V gave up 5 bases and J gave up 6 bases; unmatched junction bases: 10. This CDR3 is 15 amino acids long. Germline V gene data show CDR1 as MDHEN and CDR2 as SYDVKM. The DNA of the CDR3 is TGTGCCAGCAGTATCAGGGGGTATAGATCCAATGAGCAGTTCTTC. Encoded protein: CASSIRGYRSNEQFF. The full variable domain, with the rest looked up from reference TRBV28 and TRBJ2-1, is DVKVTQSSRYLVKRTGEKVFLECVQDMDHENMFWYRQDPGLGLRLIYFSYDVKMKEKGDIPEGYSVSREKKERFSLILESASTNQTSMYLCASSIRGYRSNEQFFGPGTRLTVL.

The genes are TRBV29-1 and TRBJ2-2; D is undetermined. CDR3 length: 15 residues. Between the trimmed V and J ends, which lost 5 bases and 7 bases, there was a span of 20 bases. The germline V gene has CDR1 SQVTM and CDR2 ANQGSEA. CDR3 region: CSVQALHAYGGELFF. CDR3 nucleotides: TGCAGCGTTCAGGCTCTTCACGCGTACGGCGGGGAGCTGTTTTTT.

This clonotype was counted at least ten times. CDR3 sequence reads: CATSATGSPVYNEQFF. The CDR3 DNA reads as TGTGCCACCAGCGCAACTGGCAGCCCGGTGTACAATGAGCAGTTCTTC. The gene calls are TRBV15 and TRBJ2-1; D not resolved. Per germline, CDR1 LNHNV and CDR2 YYDKDF (reference sequence). There are 16 residues in the CDR3. Trimming removed 5 bases at V and 4 bases at J, with 18 bases between.

The chain has TRBV12-3 or TRBV12-4 and TRBJ2-1, with D possibly TRBD1 on 6 matching bases. CDR3 size: 16 residues. V was shortened by 2 bases and J by 4 bases, with 15 bases between the two germline ends. The CDR3 protein is CASSLSGRGPYNEQFF. The CDR3 DNA follows: TGTGCCAGCAGTTTATCCGGCAGGGGCCCTTACAATGAGCAGTTCTTC.

The chain employs TRBV20-1 and TRBJ1-2, with 9 bases that match TRBD1. This CDR3 region has 13 residues. Germline trimming cut 5 bases from V and 6 bases from J; bases unmatched to any gene: 7. Germline CDR1 is DFQATT and CDR2 is SNEGSKA (reference sequence). CDR3 DNA: TGCAGTGCTTCGGGACAGGGTTGGGATGGCTACACCTTC. Residues: CSASGQGWDGYTF.

The rearrangement uses TRBV6-1 and TRBJ1-4; D gene unclear. Trimming stripped 8 bases from V and 1 base from J, with 8 bases between. Germline V gives CDR1 MNHNS, CDR2 SASEGT. The CDR3 totals 13 residues. The DNA of the CDR3 is TGTGCCAGCCAACGGGTAACTAATGAAAAACTGTTTTTT. Protein sequence: CASQRVTNEKLFF.

This clonotype was counted only a few times. This sequence joins TRBV29-1 and TRBJ2-5; TRBD2 aligns across 7 bases. From germline, CDR1 is SQVTM and CDR2 ANQGSEA. Trimming removed 7 bases from V and 4 bases from J; junction bases left unmatched: 3. This CDR3 region has 11 residues. CDR3 in amino acids: CSGGRVETQYF. CDR3 nucleotides: TGCAGCGGGGGGAGGGTAGAGACCCAGTACTTC.

About this clonotype: The CDR3 ends on some other residue instead of the conserved phenylalanine or tryptophan, so this is likely a read error. This sequence joins TRBV12-3 or TRBV12-4 and TRBJ1-5, with unresolved D. Trimming took off 3 bases at V and 6 bases at J, with 9 bases between the two ends. This CDR3 spans 13 amino acids. The chain's CDR3 is CASSFTGVQPQHY. The CDR3 nucleotides are TGTGCCAGCAGTTTTACCGGGGTTCAGCCCCAGCATTAT.

The chain is built from TRBV27 and TRBJ2-3; a weak D match, TRBD2 (5 bases). Trimming took 8 bases from V and 0 from J, leaving 15 bases between them. The CDR3 length is 15 residues. From germline, CDR1 is MNHEY and CDR2 SMNVEV (reference sequence). CDR3 amino acids: CASGYRRPSTDTQYF. CDR3 nucleotide sequence: TGTGCCAGCGGATACCGGAGGCCAAGCACAGATACGCAGTATTTT.

This clonotype was seen ten or more times. J is TRBJ2-5 and V is TRBV29-1, with D uncertain. CDR1 is SQVTM, CDR2 ANQGSEA, per germline. The CDR3 loop spans 12 amino acids. The V end was cut by 7 bases, the J end by 5 bases, with 14 bases between. For the CDR3, the DNA is TGCAGCGCAGAGGAAGGGTTGGAGACCCAGTACTTC. As protein: CSAEEGLETQYF.

This clonotype was picked up a small number of times. The rearrangement uses TRBV11-2 and TRBJ1-2, with TRBD1 as a possible D gene (6 bases). CDR3 length: 13 amino acids. Germline values: CDR1 SGHAT, CDR2 FQNNGV. V was cut by 4 bases and J by 7 bases, with 13 bases left in between. The CDR3 DNA sequence: TGTGCCAGCAGCTCGCTCAGAGGGGGTGGCTACACCTTC. This sequence encodes CASSSLRGGGYTF.

The chain recombines TRBV15 with TRBJ2-3; 8 bases are shared with TRBD1. The germline V gene encodes CDR1 LNHNV and CDR2 YYDKDF (reference sequence). The CDR3 contains 16 residues. Trimming at V came to 2 bases and at J to 3 bases, leaving 7 bases not matched to a gene. The CDR3 protein is CATSRPLRGPTDTQYF. DNA for the CDR3: TGTGCCACCAGCAGACCCCTCAGGGGGCCTACAGATACGCAGTATTTT.

The J gene is TRBJ1-4, the V gene TRBV20-1; D ambiguous. This CDR3 is 15 amino acids long. CDR1 and CDR2 from the germline V gene are DFQATT and SNEGSKA (reference sequence). Trimming removed 1 base from V and 10 bases from J, with 19 bases in between. CDR3 DNA sequence: TGCAGTGCTAGAGCCAACCCAGGAAATAGTGGAAAACTGTTTTTT. Translating gives CSARANPGNSGKLFF.

To note about this clonotype: This may be a read error: a much more frequent sequence differs by one nucleotide. The chain joins TRBV20-1 to TRBJ2-3; D call uncertain. This CDR3 has 16 amino acids. The germline V and J ends were trimmed by 6 bases and 2 bases, with 21 bases remaining between them. Per the germline V gene, CDR1 is DFQATT and CDR2 is SNEGSKA (reference sequence). Here the CDR3 reads CSAGVWLGPTTDTQYF. The CDR3 DNA is TGCAGTGCCGGTGTTTGGCTAGGGCCTACCACAGATACGCAGTATTTT.